These T cell receptor beta chains were read from a single sample in a study of response to subunit inactivated influenza vaccine. One entry per CDR3 protein, called by TCRdb with MiXCR from the RT-PCR reads. The data contain hundreds of thousands of distinct CDR3 sequences, over 9% of them singletons. The data also belong to a second study, concerning T cells expressing NK-cell markers.

The source material was PBMCs from blood, sampled on the day of vaccination. The receptors were sampled from a man aged 45 to 65 who received an inactivated influenza vaccine. The CDR3 runs from the conserved cysteine through the conserved F or W. D genes are given only for firm matches. Clone size appears in some rows only: once, few, many, or a class for an expanded clone.

len: 17
d_gene: TRBD2
j_gene: TRBJ2-1
abundance: NA
v_gene: TRBV11-2
CDR3aa: CASSSRLAGVKYNEQFF
CDR3nt: TGTGCCAGCAGCTCGCGACTAGCGGGGGTAAAATACAATGAGCAGTTCTTC

len: 15
d_gene: TRBD2
j_gene: TRBJ2-7
abundance: few
v_gene: TRBV6-1
CDR3aa: CASSPGTSGSAEQYF
CDR3nt: TGTGCCAGCAGCCCCGGGACTAGCGGGAGTGCCGAGCAGTACTTC

len: 14
d_gene: NA
j_gene: TRBJ2-7
abundance: few
v_gene: TRBV9
CDR3aa: CASSRIFSGDEQYF
CDR3nt: TGTGCCAGCAGCCGAATTTTTAGCGGCGACGAGCAGTACTTC

len: 18
d_gene: NA
j_gene: TRBJ2-1
abundance: few
v_gene: TRBV21-1
CDR3aa: CASSKKRGRDRVESEQFF
CDR3nt: TGTGCCAGCAGCAAAAAACGGGGTCGGGACAGGGTCGAGTCTGAGCAGTTCTTC

len: 15
d_gene: NA
j_gene: TRBJ2-3
abundance: NA
v_gene: TRBV6-2/TRBV6-3
CDR3aa: CASSYSNEDTDTQYF
CDR3nt: TGTGCCAGCAGTTACTCGAACGAGGACACAGATACGCAGTATTTT

len: 14
d_gene: NA
j_gene: TRBJ2-7
abundance: NA
v_gene: TRBV7-2
CDR3aa: CASSLRASSYEQYF
CDR3nt: TGTGCCAGCAGCCTCAGGGCCAGCTCCTACGAGCAGTACTTC

len: 17
d_gene: TRBD2
j_gene: TRBJ2-2
abundance: NA
v_gene: TRBV4-3
CDR3aa: CASSRRLAGDYTGELFF
CDR3nt: TGCGCCAGCAGCCGAAGACTAGCGGGAGACTACACCGGGGAGCTGTTTTTT

len: 14
d_gene: NA
j_gene: TRBJ2-7
abundance: many
v_gene: TRBV20-1
CDR3aa: CSASPARDSYEQYF
CDR3nt: TGCAGTGCTAGTCCCGCCCGGGACTCTTACGAGCAGTACTTC

len: 15
d_gene: TRBD2
j_gene: TRBJ2-5
abundance: NA
v_gene: TRBV5-1
CDR3aa: CASSLAGGLQETQYF
CDR3nt: TGCGCCAGCAGCTTGGCGGGGGGTCTGCAAGAGACCCAGTACTTC

len: 16
d_gene: NA
j_gene: TRBJ2-5
abundance: NA
v_gene: TRBV9
CDR3aa: CASSPGGSLSQETQYF
CDR3nt: TGTGCCAGCAGTCCTGGGGGGAGCCTTTCACAAGAGACCCAGTACTTC

len: 16
d_gene: NA
j_gene: TRBJ1-2
abundance: NA
v_gene: TRBV10-3
CDR3aa: CAISESRGRANYGYTF
CDR3nt: TGTGCCATCAGTGAGTCCAGGGGAAGGGCTAACTATGGCTACACCTTC

len: 18
d_gene: TRBD1
j_gene: TRBJ2-1
abundance: NA
v_gene: TRBV20-1
CDR3aa: CSARDVFNVDRGGNEQFF
CDR3nt: TGCAGTGCTAGAGATGTTTTTAACGTGGACAGGGGGGGCAATGAGCAGTTCTTC

len: 15
d_gene: TRBD1
j_gene: TRBJ1-6
abundance: many
v_gene: TRBV4-2
CDR3aa: CASSQRQGYNSPLHF
CDR3nt: TGTGCCAGCAGCCAACGACAGGGCTATAATTCACCCCTCCACTTT

len: 12
d_gene: TRBD1
j_gene: TRBJ2-7
abundance: once
v_gene: TRBV6-2/TRBV6-3
CDR3aa: CAIRTGSYEQYF
CDR3nt: TGTGCCATACGGACAGGGTCCTACGAGCAGTACTTC

len: 14
d_gene: TRBD1
j_gene: TRBJ2-7
abundance: NA
v_gene: TRBV5-1
CDR3aa: CASSSGQGYYEQYF
CDR3nt: TGCGCCAGCAGCTCGGGACAGGGGTACTACGAGCAGTACTTC

len: 16
d_gene: NA
j_gene: TRBJ2-6
abundance: few
v_gene: TRBV12-3/TRBV12-4
CDR3aa: CASSLGLPSGANVLTF
CDR3nt: TGTGCCAGCAGTTTAGGGTTACCCTCTGGGGCCAACGTCCTGACTTTC

len: 16
d_gene: TRBD2
j_gene: TRBJ2-3
abundance: NA
v_gene: TRBV20-1
CDR3aa: CRARDRGLVFADTQYF
CDR3nt: TGCAGAGCTAGAGATCGGGGACTAGTGTTCGCAGATACGCAGTATTTT

len: 16
d_gene: NA
j_gene: TRBJ2-5
abundance: NA
v_gene: TRBV4-3
CDR3aa: CASSQKVGAIQETQYF
CDR3nt: TGCGCCAGCAGCCAAAAGGTCGGGGCCATCCAAGAGACCCAGTACTTC

len: 15
d_gene: TRBD1
j_gene: TRBJ2-5
abundance: few
v_gene: TRBV18
CDR3aa: CASSPSGQGLETQYF
CDR3nt: TGTGCCAGCTCACCGTCCGGACAGGGCTTGGAGACCCAGTACTTC

len: 16
d_gene: TRBD2
j_gene: TRBJ2-5
abundance: few
v_gene: TRBV5-5
CDR3aa: CASSFGTSGSLETQYF
CDR3nt: TGTGCCAGCAGCTTCGGGACTAGCGGGAGTTTGGAGACCCAGTACTTC

len: 15
d_gene: NA
j_gene: TRBJ1-3
abundance: few
v_gene: TRBV7-9
CDR3aa: CASSLDHSSGNTIYF
CDR3nt: TGTGCCAGCAGCTTAGACCATAGCTCTGGAAACACCATATATTTT